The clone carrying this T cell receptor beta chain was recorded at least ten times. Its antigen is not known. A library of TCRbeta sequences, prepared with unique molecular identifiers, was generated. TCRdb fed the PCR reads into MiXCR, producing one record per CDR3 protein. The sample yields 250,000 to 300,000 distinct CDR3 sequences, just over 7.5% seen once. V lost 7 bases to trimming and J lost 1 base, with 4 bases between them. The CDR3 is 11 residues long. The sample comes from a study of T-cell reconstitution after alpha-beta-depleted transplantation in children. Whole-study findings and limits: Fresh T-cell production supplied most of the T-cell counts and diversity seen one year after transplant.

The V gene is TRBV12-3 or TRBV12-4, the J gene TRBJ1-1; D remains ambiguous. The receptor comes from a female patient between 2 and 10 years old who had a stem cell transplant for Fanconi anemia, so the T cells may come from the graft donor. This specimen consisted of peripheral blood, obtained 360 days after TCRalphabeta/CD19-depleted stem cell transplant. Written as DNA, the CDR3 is TGTGCCAGCACAGGGAACACTGAAGCTTTCTTT. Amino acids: CASTGNTEAFF.